A selection of T cell receptor beta chains follows, all from one sample in a study of blood T cell repertoires in COVID-19. The repertoire was sequenced with immunoSEQ multiplex PCR; TCRdb's copy has only in-frame clones and lacks some. The sample carries more than 150,000 clones, less than 90% recorded once. The specimen was peripheral blood. All receptors derive from a man aged 70-80 years with active or convalescent COVID-19. Both conserved end residues are part of each CDR3. The D gene is left open where the match is weak. For some rows the clone size is stated as once, few or many, or as a class when expanded; others skip it.

D gene | J gene | V gene | clone size | CDR3 protein | CDR3 DNA
TRBD2 | TRBJ2-1 | TRBV7-6 | few | CASSSPQREGPNEQFF | TGTGCCAGCAGCTCGCCCCAGCGGGAGGGCCCCAATGAGCAGTTCTTC
NA | TRBJ2-6 | TRBV6-5 | NA | CASSPRGSGANVLTF | TGTGCCAGCAGTCCCAGGGGCTCTGGGGCCAACGTCCTGACTTTC
TRBD1 | TRBJ1-2 | TRBV3-1/TRBV3-2 | NA | CASSLTGTGYGYTF | TGTGCCAGCAGCCTCACCGGGACAGGCTATGGCTACACCTTC
NA | TRBJ1-2 | TRBV18 | few | CASSPTDSAGGYTF | TGTGCCAGCTCACCCACTGACAGCGCCGGGGGCTACACCTTC
TRBD1 | TRBJ2-7 | TRBV5-1 | NA | CASSWGTGGDYEQYF | TGCGCCAGCAGCTGGGGGACAGGGGGTGACTACGAGCAGTACTTC
NA | TRBJ1-5 | TRBV6-5 | NA | CASRLGQGRQPQHF | TGTGCCAGCAGATTGGGGCAGGGTCGTCAGCCCCAGCATTTT
NA | TRBJ2-5 | TRBV7-9 | NA | CASSPLKPTSMETQYF | TGTGCCAGCAGCCCCCTTAAACCAACTAGCATGGAGACCCAGTACTTC
TRBD1 | TRBJ2-3 | TRBV2 | NA | CASLQGAGTDTQYF | TGTGCCAGCTTACAGGGGGCAGGCACAGATACGCAGTATTTT
NA | TRBJ1-4 | TRBV7-2 | NA | CASSFDPGRNEKLFF | TGTGCCAGCAGCTTCGACCCCGGGAGGAATGAAAAACTGTTTTTT
TRBD1 | TRBJ2-3 | TRBV24-1 | once | CATSRDRETDTQYF | TGTGCCACCAGCCGGGACAGGGAAACAGATACGCAGTATTTT
NA | TRBJ1-5 | TRBV6-2/TRBV6-3 | NA | CASSYSSRGSNQPQHF | TGTGCCAGCAGTTACTCGTCAAGGGGTAGCAATCAGCCCCAGCATTTT
TRBD1 | TRBJ2-3 | TRBV5-4 | NA | CASSPGLGQGVPDTQYF | TGTGCCAGCAGCCCCGGACTGGGACAGGGGGTTCCAGATACGCAGTATTTT
NA | TRBJ1-3 | TRBV3-1/TRBV3-2 | NA | CASSQDRGSGNTIYF | TGTGCCAGCAGCCAAGACAGGGGTTCTGGAAACACCATATATTTT
TRBD1 | TRBJ2-2 | TRBV7-2 | NA | CASSSDRATGELFF | TGTGCCAGCAGCTCGGACAGGGCCACCGGGGAGCTGTTTTTT
NA | TRBJ1-6 | TRBV18 | NA | CASSPRGSRSSYNSPLHF | TGTGCCAGCTCACCGCGCGGTTCTCGTAGCTCCTATAATTCACCCCTCCACTTT
NA | TRBJ1-2 | TRBV5-1 | NA | CASSLGGTGSDGYTF | TGCGCCAGCAGCTTGGGGGGCACAGGCTCGGATGGCTACACCTTC
TRBD1 | TRBJ1-4 | TRBV7-2 | once | CASSSNPRGQGEKLFF | TGTGCCAGCAGCTCCAACCCCAGGGGGCAGGGAGAAAAACTGTTTTTT
NA | TRBJ1-1 | TRBV6-5 | once | CASSYSPGTEAFF | TGTGCCAGCAGTTACAGTCCGGGGACTGAAGCTTTCTTT
TRBD1 | TRBJ2-6 | TRBV13 | NA | CASSFYRGLSGANVLTF | TGTGCCAGCAGCTTTTACAGGGGCCTCTCTGGGGCCAACGTCCTGACTTTC
TRBD1 | TRBJ1-1 | TRBV27 | NA | CASSPTPGGRDRSTAEAFF | TGTGCCAGCAGTCCCACTCCAGGGGGAAGGGATCGGTCTACTGCTGAAGCTTTCTTT
TRBD2 | TRBJ2-1 | TRBV28 | NA | CATSAGGGNEQFF | TGTGCCACCTCCGCCGGGGGGGGCAATGAGCAGTTCTTC
NA | TRBJ1-1 | TRBV19 | NA | CASRDHFFGANTEAFF | TGTGCCAGTAGGGACCATTTTTTTGGGGCGAACACTGAAGCTTTCTTT
TRBD2 | TRBJ2-1 | TRBV11-2 | NA | CASTSLSGTARSYNEQFF | TGTGCCAGCACCTCCCTTAGCGGGACGGCACGCTCCTACAATGAGCAGTTCTTC
NA | TRBJ1-4 | TRBV5-6 | NA | CASSSPLRSTNEKLFF | TGTGCCAGCAGCTCCCCTCTTCGGTCAACTAATGAAAAACTGTTTTTT
NA | TRBJ2-1 | TRBV7-2 | NA | CASSSARGAHNEQFF | TGTGCCAGCAGCTCCGCCAGGGGGGCCCACAATGAGCAGTTCTTC
TRBD1 | TRBJ1-5 | TRBV30 | NA | CAWSPGQGNQPQHF | TGTGCCTGGAGTCCGGGACAGGGCAATCAGCCCCAGCATTTT
NA | TRBJ2-7 | TRBV27 | NA | CASSRAALPYEQYF | TGTGCCAGCAGTCGAGCCGCACTCCCCTACGAGCAGTACTTC
TRBD1 | TRBJ1-2 | TRBV5-4 | NA | CASSLDRGGYTF | TGTGCCAGCAGCTTGGACAGGGGAGGCTACACCTTC
TRBD1 | TRBJ2-5 | TRBV11-2 | NA | CASRLSGTGGETQYF | TGTGCCAGCCGTCTATCCGGGACAGGGGGAGAGACCCAGTACTTC
NA | TRBJ2-7 | TRBV10-3 | NA | CAIGGAVRSYEQYF | TGTGCCATCGGGGGGGCAGTACGGTCCTACGAGCAGTACTTC
NA | TRBJ1-2 | TRBV19 | NA | CASSSSAIWYGYTF | TGTGCCAGTAGTAGCAGCGCGATATGGTATGGCTACACCTTC
TRBD1 | TRBJ1-4 | TRBV13 | many | CASSLGDRDEKLFF | TGTGCCAGCAGCTTAGGGGACAGGGATGAAAAACTGTTTTTT
TRBD2 | TRBJ2-1 | TRBV9 | NA | CASSAGLAGFEQFF | TGTGCCAGCAGCGCGGGACTAGCGGGATTTGAGCAGTTCTTC
NA | TRBJ1-4 | TRBV2 | NA | CASSETGGRAGKLFF | TGTGCCAGCAGTGAAACTGGGGGCCGCGCCGGAAAACTGTTTTTT
NA | TRBJ1-2 | TRBV7-2 | few | CASSLQGGGYTF | TGTGCCAGCAGCTTGCAGGGAGGAGGCTACACCTTC
NA | TRBJ2-3 | TRBV18 | once | CASSPPADALGAQYF | TGTGCCAGCTCGCCTCCGGCGGACGCATTAGGGGCGCAGTATTTT
NA | TRBJ1-5 | TRBV19 | NA | CASSMTERWWPQHF | TGTGCCAGTAGTATGACAGAGCGTTGGTGGCCCCAGCATTTT
TRBD1 | TRBJ2-7 | TRBV6-2/TRBV6-3 | NA | CASSTTPTGERLAEQYF | TGTGCCAGCAGCACCACCCCCACAGGGGAGCGATTGGCCGAGCAGTACTTC
TRBD1 | TRBJ2-7 | TRBV5-1 | NA | CASSPRQGAHEQYF | TGCGCCAGCAGCCCACGACAGGGGGCCCACGAGCAGTACTTC
NA | TRBJ1-1 | TRBV11-2 | NA | CASSLQGTEAFF | TGTGCCAGCAGCTTACAGGGCACTGAAGCTTTCTTT
NA | TRBJ1-6 | TRBV5-4 | once | CASSFRTEYNSPLHF | TGTGCCAGCAGCTTCAGAACAGAATATAATTCACCCCTCCACTTT
NA | TRBJ2-1 | TRBV9 | NA | CASSVGQGHSYNEQFF | TGTGCCAGCAGCGTAGGCCAGGGACACTCCTACAATGAGCAGTTCTTC
TRBD1 | TRBJ1-5 | TRBV5-8 | once | CASSRRRGRDQPQHF | TGTGCCAGCAGCAGACGCAGGGGGCGAGACCAGCCCCAGCATTTT
TRBD1 | TRBJ1-6 | TRBV27 | NA | CASRDRGNNSPLHF | TGTGCCAGCCGGGACAGGGGAAATAATTCACCCCTCCACTTT
NA | TRBJ1-1 | TRBV5-1 | NA | CASRQSEGLNTEAFF | TGCGCCAGCAGGCAATCGGAGGGGCTGAACACTGAAGCTTTCTTT
TRBD2 | TRBJ2-2 | TRBV7-6 | NA | CASSLGGGDTGELFF | TGTGCCAGCAGCTTAGGCGGGGGAGACACCGGGGAGCTGTTTTTT
NA | TRBJ1-2 | TRBV5-4 | once | CASSLVTNYGYTF | TGTGCCAGCAGCTTGGTGACAAACTATGGCTACACCTTC
NA | TRBJ2-7 | TRBV6-2/TRBV6-3 | NA | CASSYAGSYEQYF | TGTGCCAGCAGTTATGCGGGGTCCTACGAGCAGTACTTC
NA | TRBJ1-1 | TRBV18 | NA | CASSHNRDGPEAFF | TGTGCCAGCTCACATAACAGGGACGGCCCCGAAGCTTTCTTT